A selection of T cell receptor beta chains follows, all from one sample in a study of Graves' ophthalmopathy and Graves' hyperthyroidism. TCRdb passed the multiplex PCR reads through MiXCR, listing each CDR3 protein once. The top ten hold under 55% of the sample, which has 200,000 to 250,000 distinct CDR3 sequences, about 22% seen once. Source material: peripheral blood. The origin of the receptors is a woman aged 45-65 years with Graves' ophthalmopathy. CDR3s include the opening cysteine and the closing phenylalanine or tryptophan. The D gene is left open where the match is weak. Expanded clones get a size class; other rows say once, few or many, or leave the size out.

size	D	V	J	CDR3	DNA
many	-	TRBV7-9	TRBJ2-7	CASSPGAYEQYF	TGTGCCAGCAGCCCAGGTGCCTACGAGCAGTACTTC
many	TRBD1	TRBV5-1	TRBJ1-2	CASSLPRQGAGGYTF	TGCGCCAGCAGCCTGCCTAGACAGGGGGCAGGTGGCTACACCTTC
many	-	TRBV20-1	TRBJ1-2	CSARDQPGSDGYTF	TGCAGTGCTAGAGATCAGCCGGGGTCCGATGGCTACACCTTC
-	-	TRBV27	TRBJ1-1	CASRQIGGNAEAFF	TGTGCCAGCAGGCAAATAGGGGGGAATGCTGAAGCTTTCTTT
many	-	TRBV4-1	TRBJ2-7	CASSQDEGGPYEQYF	TGCGCCAGCAGCCAAGATGAGGGGGGTCCCTACGAGCAGTACTTC
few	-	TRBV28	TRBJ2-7	CASRGDSDSYEQYF	TGTGCCAGCAGGGGAGATAGCGACTCCTACGAGCAGTACTTC
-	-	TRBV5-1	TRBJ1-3	CASRSGATGNTIYF	TGCGCCAGCAGGTCCGGGGCGACTGGAAACACCATATATTTT
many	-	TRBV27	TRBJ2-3	CASSPQGTDTQYF	TGTGCCAGCAGTCCCCAGGGTACAGATACGCAGTATTTT
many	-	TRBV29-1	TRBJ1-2	CSVVGAGPYGYTF	TGCAGCGTTGTAGGGGCAGGACCCTATGGCTACACCTTC
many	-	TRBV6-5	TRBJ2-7	CASSYSNAYEQYF	TGTGCCAGCAGTTACTCGAATGCCTACGAGCAGTACTTC
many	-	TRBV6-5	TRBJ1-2	CASSYPGVGNYGYTF	TGTGCCAGCAGTTATCCAGGGGTTGGTAACTATGGCTACACCTTC